Following are 6 T cell receptor beta chains from one sample sequenced in a study of T cell responses to AZD1222 COVID-19 vaccine. Only in-frame clones appear in the TCRdb table, and some are missing; sequencing was by immunoSEQ multiplex PCR. Of 70,000 to 95,000 clones detected, about 90% appear once; the ten largest clones hold around a tenth. Sequences were derived from peripheral blood, sampled 28 days after the second AZD1222 dose. The receptors derive from an adult who received the AZD1222 COVID-19 vaccine.

In its sample, this clone was seen once. The chain recombines TRBV10-3 with TRBJ1-2; TRBD1 is a possible D gene (6 bases). Per the germline V gene, CDR1 is ENHRY and CDR2 is SYGVKD. Trimming stripped 2 bases from V and 0 bases from J, with 10 bases between. CDR3 size: 15 residues. As DNA, the CDR3 is TGTGCCATCAGTGAGGGGGGGCCCCCTAACTATGGCTACACCTTC. As protein: CAISEGGPPNYGYTF.

The V and J genes are TRBV25-1 and TRBJ2-2; 10 bases agree with TRBD1. Germline CDR1 MGHDK, CDR2 SYGVNS. The CDR3 extends over 16 amino acids. Trimming took 3 bases from V and 4 from J; bases not matched to a gene: 5. The CDR3 sequence: CASSEGTGESTGELFF. CDR3 bases: TGTGCCAGCAGTGAGGGGACAGGGGAAAGCACCGGGGAGCTGTTTTTT. Full variable domain (missing parts from reference TRBV25-1 and TRBJ2-2): EADIYQTPRYLVIGTGKKITLECSQTMGHDKMYWYQQDPGMELHLIHYSYGVNSTEKGDLSSESTVSRIRTEHFPLTLESARPSHTSQYLCASSEGTGESTGELFFGEGSRLTVL.

The chain joins TRBV19 to TRBJ1-4, with no clear D. CDR3 length: 9 residues. Germline V gene data show CDR1 as LNHDA and CDR2 as SQIVND (reference sequence). V lost 10 bases, J lost 8 bases, and 5 bases lay in between. The CDR3 sequence is CANPEKLFF. The DNA for the CDR3 is TGTGCCAACCCGGAAAAACTGTTTTTT.

V and J are TRBV21-1 and TRBJ2-3; the table's D call, TRBD2, was not checked against the DNA. TRBV21-1 represents a pseudogene. The CDR3 length is 15 residues. The CDR3 spells CASSTQFDCTDTQYF. The CDR3 coding sequence is TGTGCCAGCAGCACCCAATTTGACTGCACAGATACGCAGTATTTT.

This chain joins TRBV6-5 and TRBJ2-3; D remains unclear. CDR1 is MNHEY and CDR2 is SVGAGI in the germline V gene. The V end lost 6 bases, the J end lost 7 bases, and 17 bases lay between the germline ends. This CDR3 is built from 14 residues. The CDR3 protein is CASRLNGAGYTQYF. The CDR3 region has the DNA TGTGCCAGCAGACTTAACGGAGCCGGGTATACGCAGTATTTT.

The chain has TRBV6-2 or TRBV6-3 and TRBJ1-5; the D gene is possibly TRBD1 (5 bases). Trimming took off 5 bases at V and 0 bases at J, with 17 bases between the two ends. Germline loops: CDR1 MNHEY, CDR2 SVGEGT. This CDR3 comprises 17 residues. In DNA, the CDR3 is TGTGCCAGCAGTAATGGGGGAGCGGCCGATAGCAATCAGCCCCAGCATTTT. Protein sequence: CASSNGGAADSNQPQHF.